The T cell receptor beta chain under discussion was sequenced for a study of shared clonotypes between healthy human individuals. Assay: immunoSEQ multiplex PCR; the TCRdb copy retains only in-frame clones and omits some. The data show about 700,000 clones, 92% seen once. CD8 cells classed as naive were CD45RO-negative and positively selected for CCR7, excluding terminally differentiated effector memory CD45RA+ cells. The CDR3 is made up of 13 amino acids. Trimming removed 0 bases from V and 8 bases from J, with 8 bases in between. Germline values: CDR1 SGHKS, CDR2 YYEKEE (reference sequence). The receptor was derived from a young man in good health. The chain employs TRBV5-5 and TRBJ2-2; D uncertain. Input material: naive CD8+ T cells sorted from blood. CDR3 residues: CASSLEFEGELFF. CDR3 coding DNA: TGTGCCAGCAGCTTGGAATTTGAGGGGGAGCTGTTTTTT.